Below are 28 T cell receptor beta chains sequenced from a single sample in a study of technical replicates of blood from several donors. Clones were read by immunoSEQ multiplex PCR, and TCRdb kept only the in-frame ones, dropping some. Among about 83,000 clones listed, approximately 90% were seen once. Sequenced: T cells isolated from PBMCs. The receptors stem from a human donor in good health.

V and J are TRBV5-1 and TRBJ1-1; 9 bases are shared with TRBD1. J was trimmed by 5 bases and V by 4 bases; bases with no gene match: 12. The CDR3 length is 16 residues. CDR1 and CDR2 (germline): SGHRS, YFSETQ. CDR3 DNA sequence: TGCGCCAGCAGCCTAGCCGGGGACAGGGAGGGGACTGAAGCTTTCTTT. This gives the protein CASSLAGDREGTEAFF.

To note about this clone: A read error may produce the germline difference seen at one junction end. V gene TRBV7-9 combines with J gene TRBJ2-3; 7 bases map to TRBD2. CDR3 length equals 16 residues. The germline CDR1 and CDR2 sequences are SEHNR and FQNEAQ (reference sequence). CDR3 sequence reads: CASSLAGGSSTDTQYF. The CDR3 DNA is TGTGCCAGCAGCCTAGCAGGCGGGAGCAGTACAGATACGCAGTATTTT. Drawing the rest from reference TRBV7-9 and TRBJ2-3, the complete variable domain is DTGVSQNPRHKITKRGQNVTFRCDPISEHNRLYWYRQTLGQGPEFLTYFQNEAQLEKSRLLSDRFSAERPKGSFSTLEIQRTEQGDSAMYLCASSLAGGSSTDTQYFGPGTRLTVL.

V usage is TRBV29-1 and J usage is TRBJ2-7; TRBD1 matches at 8 bases. This CDR3 is built from 12 residues. Trimming cost V 4 bases and J 3 bases; bases outside gene matches: 2. In germline, CDR1 is SQVTM, CDR2 ANQGSEA. The CDR3 region is CSVVDRGYEQYF. The CDR3, as DNA: TGCAGCGTTGTAGACAGGGGCTACGAGCAGTACTTC.

This chain connects TRBV5-4 to TRBJ2-7, with unresolved D. Trimming pared 0 bases from V and 0 bases from J, leaving 13 bases between. From germline, CDR1 is SGHNT and CDR2 YYREEE (reference sequence). The CDR3 length is 16 residues. The CDR3 sequence: CASSLDVDFSSYEQYF. In DNA, the CDR3 is TGTGCCAGCAGCTTGGATGTAGATTTTAGCTCCTACGAGCAGTACTTC.

The genes are TRBV7-9 and TRBJ1-2, with no clear D. Trimming left V 3 bases short and J 8 bases short, with 10 bases between. The CDR3 has 12 amino acids. Per germline, CDR1 SEHNR and CDR2 FQNEAQ (reference sequence). The CDR3 DNA is TGTGCCAGCAGCTTGAGGTCCATCGGCTACACCTTC. This encodes CASSLRSIGYTF.

The chain combines TRBV28 with TRBJ2-2; D ambiguous. The CDR3 totals 12 residues. Germline V gives CDR1 MDHEN, CDR2 SYDVKM. Trimming took 8 bases from V and 2 from J, leaving 6 bases between them. The CDR3: CASGLNTGELFF. CDR3 nucleotides: TGTGCCAGCGGGCTTAACACCGGGGAGCTGTTTTTT.

The chain joins TRBV6-5 to TRBJ1-2, with a possible D match to TRBD1 (6 bases). CDR1 is MNHEY, CDR2 SVGAGI, per germline. V lost 6 bases to trimming and J lost 7 bases, with 12 bases between them. The CDR3 contains 12 residues. The CDR3 DNA sequence: TGTGCCAGCAGAACCACAGGGTTTGGCTACACCTTC. Translating it yields CASRTTGFGYTF.

The chain uses TRBV28 and TRBJ1-3, with a weak D call TRBD1 (6 bases). The length of the CDR3 is 13 residues. V lost 7 bases and J 3 bases, leaving 10 bases between the germline ends. In germline, CDR1 is MDHEN, CDR2 SYDVKM. CDR3 loop: CASNRVNGNTIYF. The CDR3 DNA follows: TGTGCCAGCAACAGGGTTAATGGAAACACCATATATTTT.

V usage is TRBV30 and J usage is TRBJ2-5; 8 positions agree with TRBD2. The V segment lost 0 bases and the J segment 5 bases; nucleotides outside the gene matches: 5. Looked up from germline, CDR1 is GTSNPN and CDR2 is SVGIG (reference sequence). The CDR3 is 14 residues long. CDR3 DNA sequence: TGTGCCTGGAGTGTACGGGGGGGAGTCGAGACCCAGTACTTC. It codes for CAWSVRGGVETQYF.

The chain uses TRBV11-3 and TRBJ2-1; 16 bases map to TRBD2. Germline CDR1 reads SGHNT; CDR2 reads YENEEA. Trimming removed 5 bases from V and 2 bases from J; junction bases left unmatched: 3. This CDR3 region has 17 residues. This CDR3 is CASSQGTSGGAYNEQFF. Written as DNA, the CDR3 is TGTGCCAGCAGCCAAGGGACTAGCGGGGGGGCCTACAATGAGCAGTTCTTC. Filled out from reference TRBV11-3 and TRBJ2-1, the complete variable domain reads EAGVVQSPRYKIIEKKQPVAFWCNPISGHNTLYWYLQNLGQGPELLIRYENEEAVDDSQLPKDRFSAERLKGVDSTLKIQPAELGDSAVYLCASSQGTSGGAYNEQFFGPGTRLTVL.

This chain uses TRBV9 with TRBJ2-2; a weak D match, TRBD2 (6 bases). Trimming removed 0 bases from V and 3 bases from J, with 12 bases in between. The germline V gene encodes CDR1 SGDLS and CDR2 YYNGEE. The length of the CDR3 is 16 residues. The CDR3 is CASSVARGRYTGELFF. CDR3 nucleotides: TGTGCCAGCAGCGTAGCCCGGGGGAGATACACCGGGGAGCTGTTTTTT.

This clone was seen only once. The V and J genes are TRBV7-9 and TRBJ2-7; a weak D match, TRBD1 (6 bases). The CDR3 runs to 13 residues. CDR1 and CDR2 (germline): SEHNR, FQNEAQ (reference sequence). V shed 7 bases and J shed 3 bases, with 13 bases lying between them. The CDR3 DNA reads TGTGCCAGCACGGGGACAACCAACTACGAGCAGTACTTC. Translated, it gives CASTGTTNYEQYF.

The rearrangement uses TRBV29-1 and TRBJ2-3, with unresolved D. Trimming took 1 base from V and 0 from J, leaving 14 bases between them. CDR1 is SQVTM, CDR2 ANQGSEA, per germline. The CDR3 covers 16 residues. The CDR3 spells CSVEVAERLSTDTQYF. In DNA, the CDR3 is TGCAGCGTTGAAGTAGCTGAACGGCTAAGCACAGATACGCAGTATTTT.

This chain connects TRBV18 to TRBJ1-1; D not resolved. V was shortened by 6 bases and J by 3 bases, with 11 bases between the two germline ends. CDR1 and CDR2 (germline): KGHSH, LQKENI. The CDR3 is 13 residues long. The CDR3 DNA is TGTGCCAGCTCCCGAACTCGAGACACTGAAGCTTTCTTT. As protein: CASSRTRDTEAFF.

V is TRBV30 and J is TRBJ2-7, with a weak D call TRBD1 (6 bases). CDR1 and CDR2 (germline): GTSNPN, SVGIG (reference sequence). The length of the CDR3 is 13 residues. Trimming cost V 1 base and J 6 bases, with 13 bases left between them. Here the CDR3 DNA reads TGTGCCTGGAGTGGGTCAGGGGCTGGCGAGCAGTACTTC. Its protein is CAWSGSGAGEQYF.

CDR3 nucleotides: TGTGCCAGTCAGGTGGGACTACTGTCGTTCTTC. It specifies CASQVGLLSFF. The rearrangement joins TRBV5-4 to TRBJ2-1, with 7 bases aligning to TRBD2. The CDR3 covers 11 residues. Germline-derived CDR1 and CDR2 are SGHNT and YYREEE (reference sequence). V gave up 8 bases and J gave up 15 bases; unmatched junction bases: 11.

The chain has TRBV7-8 and TRBJ1-3; D perhaps matches TRBD1 (5 bases). V was pared by 4 bases and J by 0 bases, with 13 bases between. Germline CDR1 and CDR2: SGHVS and FQNEAQ. The CDR3 spans 16 residues. CDR3: CASSSPRGGSGNTIYF. For the CDR3, the DNA is TGTGCCAGCAGCTCCCCCCGGGGGGGCTCTGGAAACACCATATATTTT. The whole variable domain, filled in from reference TRBV7-8 and TRBJ1-3, reads GAGVSQSPRYKVAKRGQDVALRCDPISGHVSLFWYQQALGQGPEFLTYFQNEAQLDKSGLPSDRFFAERPEGSVSTLKIQRTQQEDSAVYLCASSSPRGGSGNTIYFGEGSWLTVV.

The chain links TRBV19 to TRBJ2-2; TRBD2 aligns across 9 bases. The J segment lost 3 bases and the V segment lost 8 bases, leaving 4 bases of the junction unmatched. The germline V gene has CDR1 LNHDA and CDR2 SQIVND (reference sequence). The CDR3 extends over 14 amino acids. In DNA form, the CDR3 reads TGTGCCAGTTCTAGCGGGACCTACACCGGGGAGCTGTTTTTT. It specifies CASSSGTYTGELFF.

The chain couples TRBV2 to TRBJ1-5, with a possible D match to TRBD1 (6 bases). The V gene lost 6 bases and the J gene lost 3 bases, with 12 bases spanning the gap. The CDR3 spans 14 residues. The V gene's germline CDR1 is SNHLY and CDR2 FYNNEI. CDR3 loop: CASSPQGINQPQHF. The CDR3, as DNA: TGTGCCAGCAGCCCACAGGGAATCAATCAGCCCCAGCATTTT.

The chain carries TRBV28 and TRBJ2-7; 9 nucleotides agree with TRBD1. Germline loops: CDR1 MDHEN, CDR2 SYDVKM. The CDR3 sequence is 18 residues long. V dropped 5 bases and J dropped 0; count of bases not matched to a gene: 14. CDR3 nucleotides: TGTGCCAGCAGTCTCTCGACCGGGACAGGGATAAGCTCCTACGAGCAGTACTTC. This translates into CASSLSTGTGISSYEQYF.

The chain uses TRBV7-3 and TRBJ2-2; tentative D call: TRBD1 (6 bases). Germline V gene sequence: CDR1 SGHTA, CDR2 FQGTGA. V was pared by 5 bases and J by 7 bases, with 23 bases between. The CDR3 has 17 residues. CDR3 protein: CASSTTITRRGIGELFF. The CDR3 DNA follows: TGTGCCAGCAGCACAACCATTACAAGAAGGGGGATCGGGGAGCTGTTTTTT.

By proportion, this clone is medium-sized. The V call is TRBV20-1, the J call TRBJ1-1; D ambiguous. V shed 0 bases and J shed 11 bases, with 7 bases lying between them. The germline V gene has CDR1 DFQATT and CDR2 SNEGSKA (reference sequence). The CDR3 consists of 10 residues. As DNA, the CDR3 is TGCAGTGCTAGAGAGGAGAGGGCTTTCTTT. Its translation is CSAREERAFF.

CDR3 coding DNA: TGTGCCAGCAGCTTGGACTCTTTCAGCGAGCAGTACTTC. This gives the protein CASSLDSFSEQYF. The genes are TRBV7-7 and TRBJ2-7, with TRBD2 as a possible D gene (5 bases). V was pared by 3 bases and J by 6 bases, with 12 bases between. CDR3 length: 13 amino acids. The germline gives CDR1 SSHAT, CDR2 FNYEAQ (reference sequence).

V gene TRBV14 combines with J gene TRBJ1-1; D may be TRBD1 (5 bases). The CDR3 is 15 amino acids. From germline, CDR1 is SGHDN and CDR2 FVKESK. The V end was cut by 3 bases, the J end by 4 bases, with 15 bases between. The CDR3 DNA reads TGTGCCAGCAGCCAGAGTGGCAGGGCCGTCACTGAAGCTTTCTTT. Protein product: CASSQSGRAVTEAFF.

The V gene is TRBV9, the J gene TRBJ1-4; the match to TRBD1 covers 10 bases. The V gene end was trimmed by 2 bases and the J gene end by 7 bases; junction bases not matched to a gene: 2. The CDR3 is 14 residues long. The germline CDR1 and CDR2 sequences are SGDLS and YYNGEE. The CDR3 loop is CASSVGTGVEKLFF. The CDR3 DNA reads TGTGCCAGCAGCGTCGGGACAGGGGTTGAAAAACTGTTTTTT.

The CDR3 DNA reads TGTGCCTGGAGTGGTCTTATTCCGGAGAGGGAAAAACTGTTTTTT. Translated, it gives CAWSGLIPEREKLFF. The chain uses TRBV30 and TRBJ1-4; D is unresolved. Germline loops: CDR1 GTSNPN, CDR2 SVGIG (reference sequence). CDR3 length: 15 residues. V was shortened by 1 base and J by 8 bases, with 17 bases between the two germline ends. The variable domain in full, with the rest retrieved from reference TRBV30 and TRBJ1-4, is SQTIHQWPATLVQPVGSPLSLECTVEGTSNPNLYWYRQAAGRGLQLLFYSVGIGQISSEVPQNLSASRPQDRQFILSSKKLLLSDSGFYLCAWSGLIPEREKLFFGSGTQLSVL.

The chain employs TRBV27 and TRBJ2-3, with 8 bases matching TRBD2. Germline CDR1 and CDR2: MNHEY and SMNVEV (reference sequence). The junction had 8 bases not matched to a gene; V was cut back by 5 bases and J by 7 bases. The CDR3 has 14 amino acids. The CDR3 region has the DNA TGTGCCAGCAGTCCTCGGACTAGCAGGCATACGCAGTATTTT. Translation: CASSPRTSRHTQYF.

The J gene is TRBJ1-4, the V gene TRBV6-6; D gene ambiguous. Per the germline V gene, CDR1 is MNHNY and CDR2 is SVGAGI (reference sequence). The V gene lost 7 bases and the J gene lost 5 bases, with 14 bases spanning the gap. The CDR3 runs to 14 residues. The CDR3 loop is CASTPRIFNEKLFF. The CDR3 DNA is TGTGCCAGCACCCCCAGAATATTCAATGAAAAACTGTTTTTT.